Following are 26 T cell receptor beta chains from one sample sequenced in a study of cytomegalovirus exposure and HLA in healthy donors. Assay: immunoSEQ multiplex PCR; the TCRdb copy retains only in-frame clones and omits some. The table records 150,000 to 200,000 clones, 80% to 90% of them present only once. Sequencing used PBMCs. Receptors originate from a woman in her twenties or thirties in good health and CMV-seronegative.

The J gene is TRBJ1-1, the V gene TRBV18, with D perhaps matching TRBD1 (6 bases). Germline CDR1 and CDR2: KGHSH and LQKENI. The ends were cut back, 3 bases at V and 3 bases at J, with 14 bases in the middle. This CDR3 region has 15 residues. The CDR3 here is CASSPGQGHDTEAFF. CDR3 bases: TGTGCCAGCTCACCCGGTCAGGGGCACGACACTGAAGCTTTCTTT.

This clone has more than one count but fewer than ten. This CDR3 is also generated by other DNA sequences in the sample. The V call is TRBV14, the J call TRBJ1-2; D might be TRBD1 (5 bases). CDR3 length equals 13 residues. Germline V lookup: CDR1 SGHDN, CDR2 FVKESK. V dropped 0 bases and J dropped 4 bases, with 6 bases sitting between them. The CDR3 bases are TGTGCCAGCAGCCAAGATAGGGGCTATGGCTACACCTTC. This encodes CASSQDRGYGYTF.

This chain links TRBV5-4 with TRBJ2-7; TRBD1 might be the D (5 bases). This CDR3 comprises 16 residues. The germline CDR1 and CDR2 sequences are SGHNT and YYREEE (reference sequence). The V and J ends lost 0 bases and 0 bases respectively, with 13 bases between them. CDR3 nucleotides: TGTGCCAGCAGCTTGGTAGGGGCGGCAGCCTCCTACGAGCAGTACTTC. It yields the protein CASSLVGAAASYEQYF.

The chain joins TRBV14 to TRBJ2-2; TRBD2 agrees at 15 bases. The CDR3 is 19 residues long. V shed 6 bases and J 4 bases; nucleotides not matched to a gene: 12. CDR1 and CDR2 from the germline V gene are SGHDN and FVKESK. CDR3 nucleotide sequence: TGTGCCAGCAGTCGAAGAGGACTAGCGGGGGGGTTTGGCACCGGGGAGCTGTTTTTT. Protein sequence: CASSRRGLAGGFGTGELFF.

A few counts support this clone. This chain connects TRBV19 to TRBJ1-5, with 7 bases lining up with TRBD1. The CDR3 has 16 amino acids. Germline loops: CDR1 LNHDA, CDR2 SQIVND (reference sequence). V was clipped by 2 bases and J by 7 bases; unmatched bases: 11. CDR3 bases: TGTGCCAGTAGTATATTCGTGGCCAGGGGGTTGCAGCCCCAGCATTTT. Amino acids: CASSIFVARGLQPQHF.

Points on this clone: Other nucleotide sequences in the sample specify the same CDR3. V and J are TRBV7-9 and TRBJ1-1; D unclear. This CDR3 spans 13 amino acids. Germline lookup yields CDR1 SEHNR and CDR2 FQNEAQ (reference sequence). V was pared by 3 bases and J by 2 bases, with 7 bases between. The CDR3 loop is CASSFGGNTEAFF. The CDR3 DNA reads TGTGCCAGCAGCTTCGGAGGTAACACTGAAGCTTTCTTT. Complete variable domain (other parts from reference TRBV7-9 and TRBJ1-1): DTGVSQNPRHKITKRGQNVTFRCDPISEHNRLYWYRQTLGQGPEFLTYFQNEAQLEKSRLLSDRFSAERPKGSFSTLEIQRTEQGDSAMYLCASSFGGNTEAFFGQGTRLTVV.

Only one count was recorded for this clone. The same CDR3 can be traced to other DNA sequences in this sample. In nucleotides, the CDR3 is TGTGCCAGCAGCGTAGAGGGACAGGGCTACGAGCAGTACTTC. Residues: CASSVEGQGYEQYF. The chain is built from TRBV9 and TRBJ2-7; 9 nucleotides line up with TRBD1. After removal of 0 bases from V and 3 bases from J, the junction contained 1 base not matched to a gene. The CDR3 runs to 14 residues. CDR1 and CDR2 from the germline V gene are SGDLS and YYNGEE.

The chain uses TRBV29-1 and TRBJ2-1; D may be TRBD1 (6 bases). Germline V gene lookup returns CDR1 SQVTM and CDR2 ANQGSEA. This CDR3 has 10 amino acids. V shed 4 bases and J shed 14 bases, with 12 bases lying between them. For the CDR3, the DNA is TGCAGCGTTGTAGGGCAGGGGAAGTTCTTC. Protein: CSVVGQGKFF.

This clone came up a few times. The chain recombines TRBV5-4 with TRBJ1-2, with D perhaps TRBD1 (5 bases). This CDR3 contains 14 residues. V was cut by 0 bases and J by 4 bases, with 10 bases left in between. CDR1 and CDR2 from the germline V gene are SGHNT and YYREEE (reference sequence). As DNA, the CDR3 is TGTGCCAGCAGCTTGGTTGGGCAGGGCTATGGCTACACCTTC. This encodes CASSLVGQGYGYTF.

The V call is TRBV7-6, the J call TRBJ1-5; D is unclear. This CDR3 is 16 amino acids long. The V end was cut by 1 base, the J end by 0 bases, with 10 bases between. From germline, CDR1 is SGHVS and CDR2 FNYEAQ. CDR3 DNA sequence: TGTGCCAGCAGCTTAGTAGGAGGAGCTAGCAATCAGCCCCAGCATTTT. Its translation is CASSLVGGASNQPQHF.

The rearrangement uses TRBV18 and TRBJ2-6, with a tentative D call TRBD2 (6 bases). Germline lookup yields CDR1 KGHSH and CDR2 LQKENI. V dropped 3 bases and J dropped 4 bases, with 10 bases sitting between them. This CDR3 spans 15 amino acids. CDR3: CASSPQEGGANVLTF. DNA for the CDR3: TGTGCCAGCTCACCTCAGGAGGGGGGGGCCAACGTCCTGACTTTC.

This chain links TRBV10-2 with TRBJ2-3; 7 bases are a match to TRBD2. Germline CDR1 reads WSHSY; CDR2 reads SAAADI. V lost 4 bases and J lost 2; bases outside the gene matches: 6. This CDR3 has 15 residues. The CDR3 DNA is TGCGCCAGCAGTGGGCTAGCGGCCTTCACAGATACGCAGTATTTT. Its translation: CASSGLAAFTDTQYF.

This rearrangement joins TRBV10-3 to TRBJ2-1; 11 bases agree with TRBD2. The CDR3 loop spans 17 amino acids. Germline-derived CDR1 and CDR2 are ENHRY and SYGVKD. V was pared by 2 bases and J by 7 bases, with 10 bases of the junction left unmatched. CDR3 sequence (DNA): TGTGCCATCAGTGAGCCGGGTAGCGGGGGGGCGGGGAATGAGCAGTTCTTC. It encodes CAISEPGSGGAGNEQFF.

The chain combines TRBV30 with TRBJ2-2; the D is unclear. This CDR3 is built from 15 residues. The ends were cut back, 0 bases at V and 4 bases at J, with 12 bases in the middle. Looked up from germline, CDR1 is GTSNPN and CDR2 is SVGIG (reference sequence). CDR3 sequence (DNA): TGTGCCTGGAGTGTAAGGCCCAGAGGCACCGGGGAGCTGTTTTTT. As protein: CAWSVRPRGTGELFF.

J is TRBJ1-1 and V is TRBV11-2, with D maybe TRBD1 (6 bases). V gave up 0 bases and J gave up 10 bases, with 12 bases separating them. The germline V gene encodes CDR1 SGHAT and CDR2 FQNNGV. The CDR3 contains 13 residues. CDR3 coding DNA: TGTGCCAGCAGCTTAGACCTTGCCAGGGGAGCTTTCTTT. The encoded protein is CASSLDLARGAFF.

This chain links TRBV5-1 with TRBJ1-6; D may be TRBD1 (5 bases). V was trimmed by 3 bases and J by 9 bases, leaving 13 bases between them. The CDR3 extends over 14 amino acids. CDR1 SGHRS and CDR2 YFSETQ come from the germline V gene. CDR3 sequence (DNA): TGCGCCAGCAGCTGGGGCGGAGAGGCTTCACCCCTCCACTTT. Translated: CASSWGGEASPLHF.

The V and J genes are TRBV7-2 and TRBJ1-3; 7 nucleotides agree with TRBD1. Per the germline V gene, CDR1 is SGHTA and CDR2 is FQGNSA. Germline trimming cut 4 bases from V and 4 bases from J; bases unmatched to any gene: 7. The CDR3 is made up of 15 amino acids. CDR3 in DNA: TGTGCCAGCAGCTCCCCAGGGGGGAGAGGAAACACCATATATTTT. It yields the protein CASSSPGGRGNTIYF.

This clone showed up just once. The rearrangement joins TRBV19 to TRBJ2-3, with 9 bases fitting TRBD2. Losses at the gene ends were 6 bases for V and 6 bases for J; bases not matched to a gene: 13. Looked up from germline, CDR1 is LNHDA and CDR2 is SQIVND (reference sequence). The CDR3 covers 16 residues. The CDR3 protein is CASRFLAGGPSDTQYF. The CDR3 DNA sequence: TGTGCCAGTAGGTTTTTGGCGGGGGGGCCTTCTGATACGCAGTATTTT.

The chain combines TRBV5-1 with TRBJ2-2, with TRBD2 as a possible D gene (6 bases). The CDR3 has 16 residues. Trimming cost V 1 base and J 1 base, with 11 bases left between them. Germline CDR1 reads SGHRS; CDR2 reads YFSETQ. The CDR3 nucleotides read TGCGCCAGCAGCTTGAATGGGGGGATGAACACCGGGGAGCTGTTTTTT. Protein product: CASSLNGGMNTGELFF.

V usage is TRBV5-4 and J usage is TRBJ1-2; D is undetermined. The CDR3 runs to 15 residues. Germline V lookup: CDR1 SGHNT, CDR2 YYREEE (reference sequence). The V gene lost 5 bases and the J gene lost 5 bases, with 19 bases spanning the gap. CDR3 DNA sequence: TGTGCCAGCAGAAAAACTCCGGGAGACCCATATGGCTACACCTTC. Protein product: CASRKTPGDPYGYTF.

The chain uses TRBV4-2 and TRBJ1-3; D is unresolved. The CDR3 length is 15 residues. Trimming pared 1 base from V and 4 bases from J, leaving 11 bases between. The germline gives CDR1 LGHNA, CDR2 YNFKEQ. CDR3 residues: CASSQAGGNGNTIYF. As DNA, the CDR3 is TGTGCCAGCAGCCAAGCCGGCGGGAACGGAAACACCATATATTTT.

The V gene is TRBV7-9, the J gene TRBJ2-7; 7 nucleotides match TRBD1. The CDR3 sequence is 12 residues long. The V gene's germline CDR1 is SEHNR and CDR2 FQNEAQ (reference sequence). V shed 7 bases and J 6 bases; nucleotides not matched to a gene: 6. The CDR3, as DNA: TGTGCCAGCACCCCTACAGGGGTCGAGCAGTACTTC. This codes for CASTPTGVEQYF.

Here the CDR3 DNA reads TGTGCCAGTACCGATTCGGGGAGGGTTGGAGAGACCCAGTACTTC. Amino acids: CASTDSGRVGETQYF. The genes are TRBV19 and TRBJ2-5, with 7 bases identical to TRBD2. Per germline, CDR1 LNHDA and CDR2 SQIVND (reference sequence). V trimming: 7 bases; J trimming: 4 bases; junction bases outside the gene matches: 12. There are 15 residues in the CDR3.

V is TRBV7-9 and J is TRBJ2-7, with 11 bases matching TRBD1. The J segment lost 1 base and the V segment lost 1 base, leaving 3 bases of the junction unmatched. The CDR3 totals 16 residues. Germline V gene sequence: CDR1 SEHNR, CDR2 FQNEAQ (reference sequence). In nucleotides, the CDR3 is TGTGCCAGCAGCTTAGGGACAGGGGGCGCATCCTACGAGCAGTACTTC. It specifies CASSLGTGGASYEQYF.

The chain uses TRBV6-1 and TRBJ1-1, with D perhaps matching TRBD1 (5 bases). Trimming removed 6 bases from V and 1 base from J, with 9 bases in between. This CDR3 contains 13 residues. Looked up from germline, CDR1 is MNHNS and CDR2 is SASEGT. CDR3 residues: CASRAGWNTEAFF. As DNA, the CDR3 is TGTGCCAGCAGGGCAGGGTGGAACACTGAAGCTTTCTTT.

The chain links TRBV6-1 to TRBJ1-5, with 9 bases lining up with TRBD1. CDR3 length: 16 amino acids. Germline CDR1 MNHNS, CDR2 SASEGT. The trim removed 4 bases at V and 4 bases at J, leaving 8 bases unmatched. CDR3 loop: CASSGTGGVRNQPQHF. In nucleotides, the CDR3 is TGTGCCAGCAGTGGTACAGGGGGCGTACGGAATCAGCCCCAGCATTTT.